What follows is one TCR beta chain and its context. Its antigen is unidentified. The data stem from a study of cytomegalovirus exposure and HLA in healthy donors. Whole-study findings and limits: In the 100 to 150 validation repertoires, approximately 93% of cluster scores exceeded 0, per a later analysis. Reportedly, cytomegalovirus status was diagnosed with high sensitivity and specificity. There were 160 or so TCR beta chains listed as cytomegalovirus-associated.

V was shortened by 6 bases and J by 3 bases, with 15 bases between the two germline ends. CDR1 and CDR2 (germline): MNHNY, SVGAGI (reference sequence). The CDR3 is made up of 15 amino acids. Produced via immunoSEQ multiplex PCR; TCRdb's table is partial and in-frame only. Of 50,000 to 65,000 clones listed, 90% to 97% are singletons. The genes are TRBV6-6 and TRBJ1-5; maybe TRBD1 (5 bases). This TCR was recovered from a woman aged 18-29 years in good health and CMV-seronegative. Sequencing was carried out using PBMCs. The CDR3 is CASSRAGGTNQPQHF. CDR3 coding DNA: TGTGCCAGCAGCCGCGCGGGGGGTACCAATCAGCCCCAGCATTTT.